This entry concerns a single T cell receptor (beta chain). Sequencing of TCR beta was performed on blood CD8+ T cells and on blood CD4+ T cells. The multiple sclerosis controls, all treatment-naive patients, had relapsing-remitting disease that was stable or active. This sample stems from a study of CD8 T cells in Susac syndrome. Reverse transcription of roughly 0.5 to 1 ug RNA was carried out with random hexamers. MiXCR, run by TCRdb on the immunoSEQ multiplex PCR reads, gives a single entry per CDR3 protein. Counted here are 100,000 to 150,000 distinct CDR3 sequences, roughly 80% occurring once; the ten biggest clones make up roughly 0.5%. The receptor's source is a human donor with multiple sclerosis. The sequenced sample was CD8+ T cells from PBMCs.

The CDR3 sequence is CASSPTSDEQFF. CDR3 DNA: TGTGCCAGCAGCCCAACTAGCGATGAGCAGTTCTTC. The chain employs TRBV7-3 and TRBJ2-1; 7 nucleotides match TRBD2. With V trimmed by 5 bases and J by 8 bases, 3 bases remained unmatched. This CDR3 has 12 amino acids. CDR1 is SGHTA and CDR2 is FQGTGA in the germline V gene.